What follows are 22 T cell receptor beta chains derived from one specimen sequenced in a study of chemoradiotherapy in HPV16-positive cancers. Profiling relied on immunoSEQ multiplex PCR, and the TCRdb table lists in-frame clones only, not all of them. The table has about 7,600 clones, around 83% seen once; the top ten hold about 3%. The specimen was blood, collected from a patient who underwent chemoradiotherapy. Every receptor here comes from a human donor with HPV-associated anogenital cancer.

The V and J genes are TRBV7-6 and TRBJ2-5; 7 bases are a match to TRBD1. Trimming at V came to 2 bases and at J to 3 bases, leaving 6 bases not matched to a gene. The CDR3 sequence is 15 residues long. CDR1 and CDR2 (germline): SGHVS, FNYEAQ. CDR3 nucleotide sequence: TGTGCCAGCAGCTTACTTGTAGGGACAGAAGAGACCCAGTACTTC. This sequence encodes CASSLLVGTEETQYF.

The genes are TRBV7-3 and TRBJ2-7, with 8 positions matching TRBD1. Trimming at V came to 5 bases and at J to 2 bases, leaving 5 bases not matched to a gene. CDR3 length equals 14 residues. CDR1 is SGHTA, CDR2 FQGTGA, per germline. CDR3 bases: TGTGCCAGCAGCCCAGACAGGGGCCCCTACGAGCAGTACTTC. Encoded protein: CASSPDRGPYEQYF. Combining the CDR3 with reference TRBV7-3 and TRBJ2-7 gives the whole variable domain GAGVSQTPSNKVTEKGKYVELRCDPISGHTALYWYRQSLGQGPEFLIYFQGTGAADDSGLPNDRFFAVRPEGSVSTLKIQRTERGDSAVYLCASSPDRGPYEQYFGPGTRLTVT.

The CDR3 sequence is CASSTGGSYNEQFF. The CDR3 nucleotides read TGTGCCAGCAGTACAGGGGGCTCCTACAATGAGCAGTTCTTC. V gene TRBV6-5 combines with J gene TRBJ2-1; 8 bases match TRBD1. CDR1 and CDR2 (germline): MNHEY, SVGAGI. This CDR3 has 14 residues. V shed 5 bases and J 0 bases; nucleotides not matched to a gene: 0.

DNA of the CDR3: TGTGCCAGCAGTGGCTTACTAGCAGGCGACAACGAGCAGTACTTC. Translating gives CASSGLLAGDNEQYF. The V and J genes are TRBV2 and TRBJ2-7; D might be TRBD2 (6 bases). Trimming pared 4 bases from V and 5 bases from J, leaving 18 bases between. This CDR3 comprises 15 residues. The germline CDR1 and CDR2 sequences are SNHLY and FYNNEI.

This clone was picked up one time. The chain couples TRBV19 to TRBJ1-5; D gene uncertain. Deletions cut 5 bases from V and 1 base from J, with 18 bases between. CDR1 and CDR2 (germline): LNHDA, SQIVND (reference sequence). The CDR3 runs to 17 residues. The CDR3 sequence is CASSLRWGLGSNQPQHF. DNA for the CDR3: TGTGCCAGTAGTCTCCGATGGGGATTGGGGAGCAATCAGCCCCAGCATTTT.

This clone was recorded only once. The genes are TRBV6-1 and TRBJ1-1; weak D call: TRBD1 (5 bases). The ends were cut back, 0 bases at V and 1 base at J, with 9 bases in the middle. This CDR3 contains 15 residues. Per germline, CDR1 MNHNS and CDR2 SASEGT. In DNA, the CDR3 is TGTGCCAGCAGTGAAGCGTGGGGGAGGAACACTGAAGCTTTCTTT. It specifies CASSEAWGRNTEAFF.

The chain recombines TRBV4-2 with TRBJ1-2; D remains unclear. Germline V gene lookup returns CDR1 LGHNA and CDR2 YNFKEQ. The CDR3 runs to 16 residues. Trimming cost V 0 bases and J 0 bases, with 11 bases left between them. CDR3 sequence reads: CASSQDTGRANYGYTF. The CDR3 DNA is TGTGCCAGCAGCCAAGATACCGGGAGGGCTAACTATGGCTACACCTTC.

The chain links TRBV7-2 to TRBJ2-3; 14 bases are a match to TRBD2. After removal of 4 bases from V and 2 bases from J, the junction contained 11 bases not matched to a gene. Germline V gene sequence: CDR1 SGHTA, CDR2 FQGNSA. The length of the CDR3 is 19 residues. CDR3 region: CASSSTGTSGGSHTDTQYF. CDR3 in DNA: TGTGCCAGCAGCTCTACCGGGACTAGCGGGGGTTCCCACACAGATACGCAGTATTTT.

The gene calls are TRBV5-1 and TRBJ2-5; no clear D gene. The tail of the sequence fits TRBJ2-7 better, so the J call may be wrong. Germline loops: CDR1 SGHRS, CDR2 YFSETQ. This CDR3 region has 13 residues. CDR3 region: CASSLGPWDEQYF. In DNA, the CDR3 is TGCGCCAGCAGCTTGGGACCATGGGACGAGCAGTACTTC.

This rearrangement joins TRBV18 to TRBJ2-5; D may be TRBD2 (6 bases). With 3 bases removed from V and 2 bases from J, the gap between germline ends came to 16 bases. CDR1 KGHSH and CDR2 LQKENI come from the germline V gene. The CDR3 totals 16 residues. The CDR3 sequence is CASSPHYGGSQETQYF. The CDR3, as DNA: TGTGCCAGCTCACCGCATTACGGGGGATCACAAGAGACCCAGTACTTC.

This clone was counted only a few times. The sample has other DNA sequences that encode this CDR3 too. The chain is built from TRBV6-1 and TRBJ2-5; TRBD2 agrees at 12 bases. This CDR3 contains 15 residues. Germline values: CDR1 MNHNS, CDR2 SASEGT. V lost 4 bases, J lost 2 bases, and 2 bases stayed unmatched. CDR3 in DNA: TGTGCCAGCAGTGGACTAGCGGGGGATCAAGAGACCCAGTACTTC. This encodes CASSGLAGDQETQYF.

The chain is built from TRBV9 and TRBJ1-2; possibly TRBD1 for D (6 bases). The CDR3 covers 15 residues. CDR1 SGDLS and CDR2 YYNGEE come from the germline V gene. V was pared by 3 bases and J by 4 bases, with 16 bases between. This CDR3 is CASSDRTEGSYGYTF. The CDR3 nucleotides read TGTGCCAGCAGCGACCGGACAGAAGGGAGCTATGGCTACACCTTC. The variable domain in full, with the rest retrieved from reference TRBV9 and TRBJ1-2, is DSGVTQTPKHLITATGQRVTLRCSPRSGDLSVYWYQQSLDQGLQFLIQYYNGEERAKGNILERFSAQQFPDLHSELNLSSLELGDSALYFCASSDRTEGSYGYTFGSGTRLTVV.

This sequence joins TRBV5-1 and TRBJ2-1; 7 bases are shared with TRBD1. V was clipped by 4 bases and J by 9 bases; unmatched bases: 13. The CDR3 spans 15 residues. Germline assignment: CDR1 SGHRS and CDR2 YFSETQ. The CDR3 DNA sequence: TGCGCCAGCAGCATAACTGACAGGGACCAGGGTGAGCAGTTCTTC. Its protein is CASSITDRDQGEQFF. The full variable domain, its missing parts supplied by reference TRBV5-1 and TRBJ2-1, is KAGVTQTPRYLIKTRGQQVTLSCSPISGHRSVSWYQQTPGQGLQFLFEYFSETQRNKGNFPGRFSGRQFSNSRSEMNVSTLELGDSALYLCASSITDRDQGEQFFGPGTRLTVL.

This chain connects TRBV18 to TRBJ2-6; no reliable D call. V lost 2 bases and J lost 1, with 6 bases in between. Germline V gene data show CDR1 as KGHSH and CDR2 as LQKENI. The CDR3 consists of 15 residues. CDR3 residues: CASSPSGSGANVLTF. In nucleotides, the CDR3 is TGTGCCAGCTCACCATCCGGGTCTGGGGCCAACGTCCTGACTTTC.

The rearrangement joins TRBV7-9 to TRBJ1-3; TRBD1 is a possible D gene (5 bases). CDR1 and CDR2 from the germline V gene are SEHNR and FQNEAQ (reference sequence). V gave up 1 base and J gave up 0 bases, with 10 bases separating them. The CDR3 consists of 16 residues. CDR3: CASSLVSGLSGNTIYF. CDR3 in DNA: TGTGCCAGCAGCTTAGTTTCAGGGCTCTCTGGAAACACCATATATTTT.

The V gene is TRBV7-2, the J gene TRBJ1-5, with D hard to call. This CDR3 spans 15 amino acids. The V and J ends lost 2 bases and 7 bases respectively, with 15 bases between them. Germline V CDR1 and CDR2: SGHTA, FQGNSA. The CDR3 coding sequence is TGTGCCAGCAGCTTAAGGGCAGAGGGAAGGCAGCCCCAGCATTTT. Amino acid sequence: CASSLRAEGRQPQHF. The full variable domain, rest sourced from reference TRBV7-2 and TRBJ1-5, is GAGVSQSPSNKVTEKGKDVELRCDPISGHTALYWYRQSLGQGLEFLIYFQGNSAPDKSGLPSDRFSAERTGGSVSTLTIQRTQQEDSAVYLCASSLRAEGRQPQHFGDGTRLSIL.

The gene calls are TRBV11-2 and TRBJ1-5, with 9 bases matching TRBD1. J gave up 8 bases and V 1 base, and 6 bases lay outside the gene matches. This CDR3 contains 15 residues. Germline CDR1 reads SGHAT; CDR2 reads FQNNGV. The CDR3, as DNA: TGTGCCAGCAGCTTAGGGACAGGGGTTATAGAGCCCCAGCATTTT. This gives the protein CASSLGTGVIEPQHF.

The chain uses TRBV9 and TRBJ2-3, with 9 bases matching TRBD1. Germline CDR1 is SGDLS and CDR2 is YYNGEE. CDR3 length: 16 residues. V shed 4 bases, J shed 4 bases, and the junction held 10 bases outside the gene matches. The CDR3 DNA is TGTGCCAGCAGCCCCCGGGGACAGGGTGCTCCAGATACGCAGTATTTT. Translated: CASSPRGQGAPDTQYF.

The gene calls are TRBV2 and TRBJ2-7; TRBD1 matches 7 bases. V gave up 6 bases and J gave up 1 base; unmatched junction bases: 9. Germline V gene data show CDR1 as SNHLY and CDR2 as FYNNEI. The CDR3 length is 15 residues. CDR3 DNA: TGTGCCAGCAGCCGGGACAGCTACAATTCCTACGAGCAGTACTTC. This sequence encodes CASSRDSYNSYEQYF.

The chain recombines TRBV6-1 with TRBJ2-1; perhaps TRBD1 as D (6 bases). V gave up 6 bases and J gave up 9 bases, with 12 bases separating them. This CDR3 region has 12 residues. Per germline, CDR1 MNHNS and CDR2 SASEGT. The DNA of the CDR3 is TGTGCCAGCAGCAGACAGGCAGGTGAGCAGTTCTTC. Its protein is CASSRQAGEQFF.

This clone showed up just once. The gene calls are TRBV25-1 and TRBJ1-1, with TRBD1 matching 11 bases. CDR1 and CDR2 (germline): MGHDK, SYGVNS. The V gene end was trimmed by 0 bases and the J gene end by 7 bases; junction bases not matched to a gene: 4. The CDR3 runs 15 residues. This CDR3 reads CASSEYGQGAGEAFF. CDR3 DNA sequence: TGTGCCAGCAGTGAATACGGACAGGGGGCGGGTGAAGCTTTCTTT.

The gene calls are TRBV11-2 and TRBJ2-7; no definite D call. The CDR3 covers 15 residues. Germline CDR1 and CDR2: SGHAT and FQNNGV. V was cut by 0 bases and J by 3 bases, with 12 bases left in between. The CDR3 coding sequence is TGTGCCAGCAGCTTAGAGGTCGGTTCTTACTACGAGCAGTACTTC. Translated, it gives CASSLEVGSYYEQYF.